The text below deals with one T cell receptor (beta chain). Its recognized antigen is unknown. No base-level quality is on record; no much larger clone is a single base apart. Other nucleotide sequences from this sample produce the same CDR3. This sample was included in a study of CD8+ T cells in alopecia areata (dated by TCRdb to the late 2010s). About the full investigation: The treated patients took part in an open-label pilot trial in which moderate-to-severe alopecia areata was treated with oral tofacitinib at 5 to 10 mg twice daily. Tofacitinib was administered for 6 to 18 months, and 6 months of follow-up off drug were then conducted to assess delayed response and recurrence. To study T cell clonal expansion in alopecia areata, the researchers applied high-throughput TCRbeta sequencing to both the C3H/HeJ mouse model and human patients. On the human side, TCRbeta sequencing was run on scalp tissue and on sorted CD4+ and CD8+ peripheral blood T cells from healthy controls and from alopecia areata patients with either patchy or totalis/universalis disease. Patients on tofacitinib were biopsied at baseline and after 4 and 24 weeks of treatment, and several of the patients also had a later scalp biopsy. Scalp clonality was compared across normal scalp (n=4), patchy alopecia areata scalp (n=8), and alopecia totalis/universalis scalp (n=8). RNA was extracted with the PAXgene miRNA kit for fixed scalp, the miRNeasy kit for PBMCs, and the RNeasy kit for mouse skin. Amplification of TCRbeta CDR3 regions was done by immunoSEQ multiplex PCR using 35 Vbeta forward primers and 13 Jbeta reverse primers.

Libraries were prepared through the immunoSEQ multiplex PCR assay. For TCR sequencing, RNA was extracted from every sample and reverse transcribed into cDNA to serve as template. SuperScript III was used for first-strand cDNA synthesis, primed with a 2:1 mix of oligo-dT and random hexamers. Amplification bias was assessed with a synthetic immune receptor repertoire, and residual bias was removed computationally. The original methods were these. After raw reads were preprocessed to remove errors, the CDR3 was defined following IMGT conventions as running from the conserved cysteine to phenylalanine. Clonality was computed by normalizing Shannon entropy by log2 of the number of productive unique TCRs and subtracting the result from 1. CD4 or CD8 identity of scalp clones was inferred by cross-referencing scalp TCRbeta sequences with sorted blood CD4 and CD8 repertoires. TCRdb retrieved this table from immuneACCESS and kept in-frame rearrangements only. Not all clones are present; in checked studies, unresolved V genes account for under half, and no reason is known for the remainder. The V and J calls and the clone size are those of that table, but D and trimming were determined from the DNA. The sample table shows more than 75,000 clones, and roughly 41% are seen once. Of the sample, around 1.5% is held by the ten largest clones.

V was cut back by 3 bases and J by 1 base, leaving a gap of 9 bases between them. For CDR1 and CDR2, the germline V gene lists SGHTA and FQGNSA. From the cysteine up to the phenylalanine, the CDR3 has a length of 14 residues. This entry keeps only the CDR3 DNA: 42 bases, framed from base 1. Points the paper makes about the study in general: Shared TCR sequences between patients were less evident than in mice, which may be partly attributable to HLA diversity in the patient population. Compared with normal scalp, lesional scalp had higher clonality and more expanded CD8+ clones, particularly in alopecia totalis/universalis, a pattern that suggests antigenic drive. Resident alphabeta T cells in normal human skin are also sequenced, complicating scalp TCR repertoire analysis, unlike mouse skin dominated by gammadelta T cells.

From alopecia areata patients, peripheral blood was collected along with lesional scalp punch biopsies. PBMCs were isolated by density centrifugation and stained for CD3, CD4 and CD8, after which CD4+ and CD8+ T cells were sorted on a FACSAria. The chain is assembled from TRBV7-2 and TRBJ2-5; possibly the D gene is TRBD1, per 5 matching bases. The source of this sequence is a human donor with alopecia areata. The sample was CD4+ T cells sorted from blood. The DNA sequence is TGTGCCAGCAGCTTCGACAGAGCCCAAGAGACCCAGTACTTC. This yields the protein CASSFDRAQETQYF.